A single T cell receptor beta chain is shown here with its context. There are 17 residues in the CDR3. Trimming removed 6 bases from V and 2 bases from J, with 22 bases in between. The germline CDR1 and CDR2 sequences are MNHEY and SVGAGI. Using its own MiXCR run on the 5' RACE reads, TCRdb lists one record per CDR3 protein. This table has tens of thousands of distinct CDR3 sequences, roughly 28% appearing once. This sequence joins TRBV6-5 and TRBJ1-1; tentative D call: TRBD1 (6 bases). This TCR was sampled from a female donor with breast cancer. Sample: tumor-infiltrating memory CD4+ T cells sorted from the breast tumor. Subset indicated: memory CD4+ T cells, CD4+CD45RO+CD25-. The CDR3 loop is CASRGTGTRLKNTEAFF. In DNA form, the CDR3 reads TGTGCCAGCAGGGGTACCGGGACAAGGCTAAAAAACACTGAAGCTTTCTTT.